This TCR beta chain stems from a study of blood T cell repertoires in COVID-19. Across the study: The samples span acute and convalescent COVID-19 from the United States, Italy and Spain. PBMCs, B-cell-depleted T cells, or T cells were the source of the cDNA or gDNA that made up the material.

The V end was cut by 6 bases, the J end by 4 bases, with 12 bases between. Germline V lookup: CDR1 SQVTM, CDR2 ANQGSEA. CDR3 length: 12 residues. Per the authors' pipeline: Nucleated cell number was recorded as an estimate derived from reference gene primer amplification. Produced via immunoSEQ multiplex PCR; TCRdb's table is partial and in-frame only. V, J and clone size are those of that table, while D and trimming were read from the DNA. The table shows some 200,000 clones, with approximately 91% occurring only once. This TCR derives from a woman aged 40 to 55 with acute or convalescent COVID-19. The chain joins TRBV29-1 to TRBJ1-2; the D gene is possibly TRBD1 (5 bases). Sequenced input: peripheral blood. CDR3 sequence reads: CSVDSSGYGYTF. The CDR3 DNA reads TGCAGCGTCGACAGTTCGGGCTATGGCTACACCTTC. Variable domain in full (rest from reference TRBV29-1 and TRBJ1-2): SAVISQKPSRDICQRGTSLTIQCQVDSQVTMMFWYRQQPGQSLTLIATANQGSEATYESGFVIDKFPISRPNLTFSTLTVSNMSPEDSSIYLCSVDSSGYGYTFGSGTRLTVV.